This TCR beta chain was observed in a study of blood T cell repertoires in COVID-19. Across the whole study: Spain, Italy and the United States supplied samples that represented acute and convalescent COVID-19.

Under the authors' procedure: Researchers report that nucleated cell counts were estimated from reference gene primer amplification. The protocol was immunoSEQ multiplex PCR, while the TCRdb copy is restricted to in-frame clones and leaves out a portion. The DNA was the basis for D and trimming; V, J and clone size are from that table. The repertoire includes around 100,000 clones, roughly nine tenths of them detected once, and 17% sits in the top ten. The V and J ends lost 0 bases and 2 bases respectively, with 11 bases between them. The CDR3 totals 15 residues. The germline V gene encodes CDR1 LGHNA and CDR2 YNFKEQ.

The rearrangement joins TRBV4-2 to TRBJ2-7; a possible D gene is TRBD1 (5 bases). Material: peripheral blood. This TCR was recovered from an elderly woman in a cohort sampled during active COVID-19. Here the CDR3 DNA reads TGTGCCAGCAGCCAAGACAGGGCAGTGACCTACGAGCAGTACTTC. Its protein is CASSQDRAVTYEQYF.